A selection of T cell receptor beta chains follows, all from one sample in a study of T cell responses to AZD1222 COVID-19 vaccine. Sequencing used immunoSEQ multiplex PCR; TCRdb keeps in-frame clones, though not all of them. The table records 95,000 to 100,000 clones, around nine tenths of them present only once. Sequencing used peripheral blood, obtained 28 days after the second AZD1222 dose. These receptors all come from an adult who received the AZD1222 COVID-19 vaccine. Each CDR3 is given with its conserved first and last residue. The D gene is left open where the match is weak. Where a row states a size, it is once, few, many or the class of an expanded clone; other rows omit it.

v_gene: TRBV7-9; abundance: few; d_gene: TRBD1; j_gene: TRBJ2-7; CDR3aa: CASSRTGLAEQYF; CDR3nt: TGTGCCAGCAGCCGGACAGGGTTGGCCGAGCAGTACTTC
v_gene: TRBV2; abundance: .; d_gene: .; j_gene: TRBJ1-2; CDR3aa: CASNKGPTYNYGYTF; CDR3nt: TGTGCCAGCAACAAGGGACCTACTTATAACTATGGCTACACCTTC
v_gene: TRBV7-9; abundance: .; d_gene: .; j_gene: TRBJ2-3; CDR3aa: CASSLPTVRRRDTQYF; CDR3nt: TGTGCCAGCAGCTTACCGACAGTCCGAAGACGGGATACGCAGTATTTT
v_gene: TRBV4-1; abundance: .; d_gene: TRBD1; j_gene: TRBJ1-1; CDR3aa: CASSQDRQGAMGTEAFF; CDR3nt: TGCGCCAGCAGCCAAGATAGACAGGGGGCGATGGGCACTGAAGCTTTCTTT
v_gene: TRBV6-1; abundance: .; d_gene: .; j_gene: TRBJ1-3; CDR3aa: CASSEGFSGNTIYF; CDR3nt: TGTGCCAGCAGTGAAGGATTCTCTGGAAACACCATATATTTT
v_gene: TRBV30; abundance: .; d_gene: TRBD1; j_gene: TRBJ1-3; CDR3aa: CAWSRDRAGNTIYF; CDR3nt: TGTGCCTGGAGTCGGGACAGGGCAGGAAACACCATATATTTT
v_gene: TRBV12-3/TRBV12-4; abundance: few; d_gene: .; j_gene: TRBJ1-1; CDR3aa: CASRASWNTEAFF; CDR3nt: TGTGCCAGCAGAGCCTCATGGAACACTGAAGCTTTCTTT
v_gene: TRBV28; abundance: .; d_gene: .; j_gene: TRBJ1-1; CDR3aa: CASIYPNTRGNTEAFF; CDR3nt: TGTGCCAGCATTTACCCCAACACAAGGGGGAACACTGAAGCTTTCTTT
v_gene: TRBV7-9; abundance: .; d_gene: .; j_gene: TRBJ1-2; CDR3aa: CASSLDIPEDYGYTF; CDR3nt: TGTGCCAGCAGCTTGGACATTCCCGAGGACTATGGCTACACCTTC
v_gene: TRBV27; abundance: .; d_gene: TRBD1; j_gene: TRBJ1-4; CDR3aa: CASSANRGRANEKLFF; CDR3nt: TGTGCCAGCAGTGCAAACAGGGGGCGTGCTAATGAAAAACTGTTTTTT
v_gene: TRBV19; abundance: .; d_gene: TRBD1; j_gene: TRBJ2-7; CDR3aa: CASSTGTAAYEQYF; CDR3nt: TGTGCCAGTAGTACCGGGACAGCAGCCTACGAGCAGTACTTC
v_gene: TRBV6-2/TRBV6-3; abundance: few; d_gene: TRBD2; j_gene: TRBJ2-2; CDR3aa: CASSLGLAVGAGELFF; CDR3nt: TGTGCCAGCAGCCTTGGACTAGCGGTGGGGGCCGGGGAGCTGTTTTTT
v_gene: TRBV19; abundance: once; d_gene: .; j_gene: TRBJ2-5; CDR3aa: CASSILGAETQYF; CDR3nt: TGTGCCAGTAGTATACTCGGGGCGGAGACCCAGTACTTC
v_gene: TRBV29-1; abundance: .; d_gene: TRBD1; j_gene: TRBJ1-2; CDR3aa: CSATTGQGARYGYTF; CDR3nt: TGCAGCGCCACGACCGGACAGGGGGCTCGGTATGGCTACACCTTC
v_gene: TRBV30; abundance: .; d_gene: TRBD2; j_gene: TRBJ2-1; CDR3aa: CAWTPGTSGYNEQFF; CDR3nt: TGTGCCTGGACCCCCGGGACTAGCGGATACAATGAGCAGTTCTTC
v_gene: TRBV4-1; abundance: .; d_gene: .; j_gene: TRBJ1-3; CDR3aa: CASSQDAASGNTIYF; CDR3nt: TGCGCCAGCAGCCAAGACGCGGCTTCTGGAAACACCATATATTTT
v_gene: TRBV10-3; abundance: .; d_gene: .; j_gene: TRBJ1-1; CDR3aa: CAISESTFLNTEAFF; CDR3nt: TGTGCCATCAGTGAGTCAACTTTTCTTAACACTGAAGCTTTCTTT
v_gene: TRBV30; abundance: .; d_gene: TRBD2; j_gene: TRBJ2-1; CDR3aa: CAWSWAGTTTYNEQFF; CDR3nt: TGTGCCTGGAGTTGGGCCGGGACTACTACCTACAATGAGCAGTTCTTC
v_gene: TRBV28; abundance: .; d_gene: .; j_gene: TRBJ2-5; CDR3aa: CASSFPGTGGGTQYF; CDR3nt: TGTGCCAGCAGTTTCCCCGGGACCGGTGGAGGGACCCAGTACTTC
v_gene: TRBV3-1/TRBV3-2; abundance: .; d_gene: .; j_gene: TRBJ2-2; CDR3aa: CASSQPAGTGELFF; CDR3nt: TGTGCCAGCAGCCAACCCGCCGGCACCGGGGAGCTGTTTTTT
v_gene: TRBV19; abundance: once; d_gene: .; j_gene: TRBJ2-2; CDR3aa: CASLNPGRNTGELFF; CDR3nt: TGTGCCAGTCTCAACCCTGGGAGGAACACCGGGGAGCTGTTTTTT
v_gene: TRBV19; abundance: .; d_gene: TRBD1; j_gene: TRBJ1-1; CDR3aa: CASRGQMNTEAFF; CDR3nt: TGTGCCAGTAGGGGACAGATGAACACTGAAGCTTTCTTT
v_gene: TRBV7-2; abundance: .; d_gene: TRBD1; j_gene: TRBJ2-3; CDR3aa: CASSLRKPTGSGTDTQYF; CDR3nt: TGTGCCAGCAGCCTCCGAAAGCCGACAGGGTCGGGCACAGATACGCAGTATTTT
v_gene: TRBV28; abundance: once; d_gene: .; j_gene: TRBJ1-5; CDR3aa: CASSLSQSQPQHF; CDR3nt: TGTGCCAGCAGTTTATCGCAGTCTCAGCCCCAGCATTTT
v_gene: TRBV14; abundance: .; d_gene: TRBD1; j_gene: TRBJ1-2; CDR3aa: CASSEDRGLGYTF; CDR3nt: TGTGCCAGCAGCGAAGACAGGGGCCTTGGCTACACCTTC
v_gene: TRBV30; abundance: .; d_gene: .; j_gene: TRBJ2-1; CDR3aa: CAWSTWRGSNEQFF; CDR3nt: TGTGCCTGGAGTACTTGGAGGGGAAGCAATGAGCAGTTCTTC
v_gene: TRBV3-1/TRBV3-2; abundance: .; d_gene: .; j_gene: TRBJ2-3; CDR3aa: CASGFSSSTDTQYF; CDR3nt: TGTGCCAGCGGGTTTAGTAGTAGCACAGATACGCAGTATTTT
v_gene: TRBV5-1; abundance: .; d_gene: TRBD1; j_gene: TRBJ2-3; CDR3aa: CASSFWGQGATDTQYF; CDR3nt: TGCGCCAGCAGCTTCTGGGGACAGGGGGCAACAGATACGCAGTATTTT
v_gene: TRBV28; abundance: .; d_gene: .; j_gene: TRBJ2-1; CDR3aa: CASSFAGPTYNEQFF; CDR3nt: TGTGCCAGCAGTTTTGCGGGTCCCACCTACAATGAGCAGTTCTTC
v_gene: TRBV30; abundance: .; d_gene: TRBD1; j_gene: TRBJ2-7; CDR3aa: CAWSPGTGPYEQYF; CDR3nt: TGTGCCTGGAGCCCCGGGACAGGACCCTACGAGCAGTACTTC
v_gene: TRBV18; abundance: .; d_gene: TRBD2; j_gene: TRBJ2-1; CDR3aa: CASSGLVGNEQFF; CDR3nt: TGTGCCAGCTCGGGACTAGTTGGGAATGAGCAGTTCTTC
v_gene: TRBV28; abundance: .; d_gene: TRBD1; j_gene: TRBJ1-1; CDR3aa: CASKGQGQAFF; CDR3nt: TGTGCCAGCAAAGGACAGGGTCAAGCTTTCTTT
v_gene: TRBV5-1; abundance: once; d_gene: .; j_gene: TRBJ1-5; CDR3aa: CASSLGPGLDSNQPQHF; CDR3nt: TGCGCCAGCAGCTTGGGACCGGGACTGGACTCTAATCAGCCCCAGCATTTT
v_gene: TRBV5-1; abundance: .; d_gene: .; j_gene: TRBJ2-2; CDR3aa: CASSLAGWSTGELFF; CDR3nt: TGCGCCAGCAGCTTGGCAGGATGGAGCACCGGGGAGCTGTTTTTT
v_gene: TRBV2; abundance: once; d_gene: .; j_gene: TRBJ2-3; CDR3aa: CASSAVSGRATDTQYF; CDR3nt: TGTGCCAGCAGTGCGGTTTCCGGCAGGGCGACAGATACGCAGTATTTT
v_gene: TRBV5-1; abundance: .; d_gene: TRBD1; j_gene: TRBJ1-1; CDR3aa: CASSLGQGAPGYTEAFF; CDR3nt: TGCGCCAGCAGCTTGGGACAGGGGGCCCCTGGGTACACTGAAGCTTTCTTT
v_gene: TRBV30; abundance: .; d_gene: .; j_gene: TRBJ2-1; CDR3aa: CAWRLASYNEQFF; CDR3nt: TGTGCCTGGAGGTTGGCCTCCTACAATGAGCAGTTCTTC
v_gene: TRBV5-4; abundance: .; d_gene: TRBD1; j_gene: TRBJ2-7; CDR3aa: CASSLGQGSYEQYF; CDR3nt: TGTGCCAGCAGCTTGGGACAGGGCTCCTACGAGCAGTACTTC
v_gene: TRBV7-9; abundance: .; d_gene: .; j_gene: TRBJ2-1; CDR3aa: CASSLLDGTYNEQFF; CDR3nt: TGTGCCAGCAGCTTACTGGACGGAACCTACAATGAGCAGTTCTTC
v_gene: TRBV5-1; abundance: .; d_gene: .; j_gene: TRBJ2-2; CDR3aa: CASSLAGEDTGELFF; CDR3nt: TGCGCCAGCAGCTTGGCGGGAGAAGACACCGGGGAGCTGTTTTTT
v_gene: TRBV28; abundance: .; d_gene: .; j_gene: TRBJ2-7; CDR3aa: CASSPAPTYEQYF; CDR3nt: TGTGCCAGCAGTCCCGCCCCGACCTACGAGCAGTACTTC
v_gene: TRBV2; abundance: .; d_gene: TRBD1; j_gene: TRBJ1-1; CDR3aa: CATLRGTGNTEAFF; CDR3nt: TGTGCCACCCTAAGGGGGACAGGGAACACTGAAGCTTTCTTT
v_gene: TRBV7-9; abundance: .; d_gene: .; j_gene: TRBJ1-2; CDR3aa: CASTDAGTWTLPDAGGYTF; CDR3nt: TGTGCCAGCACCGACGCCGGGACCTGGACCCTCCCCGACGCGGGAGGCTACACCTTC
v_gene: TRBV30; abundance: .; d_gene: TRBD2; j_gene: TRBJ2-1; CDR3aa: CAWSASGGFVNEQFF; CDR3nt: TGTGCCTGGAGTGCTAGCGGGGGGTTCGTCAATGAGCAGTTCTTC
v_gene: TRBV7-6; abundance: .; d_gene: TRBD2; j_gene: TRBJ2-3; CDR3aa: CASSLGSGGSITDTQYF; CDR3nt: TGTGCCAGCAGCTTAGGGAGCGGGGGGTCAATCACAGATACGCAGTATTTT
v_gene: TRBV7-2; abundance: .; d_gene: TRBD1; j_gene: TRBJ1-2; CDR3aa: CASSLAPGSSGTDGYTF; CDR3nt: TGTGCCAGCAGCTTAGCGCCGGGGTCGTCGGGGACAGATGGCTACACCTTC
v_gene: TRBV6-1; abundance: .; d_gene: TRBD2; j_gene: TRBJ2-1; CDR3aa: CASSWTSGNEQFF; CDR3nt: TGTGCCAGCAGTTGGACTAGCGGGAATGAGCAGTTCTTC
v_gene: TRBV6-5; abundance: .; d_gene: .; j_gene: TRBJ2-1; CDR3aa: CASPKVGPVNEQFF; CDR3nt: TGTGCCAGTCCCAAGGTGGGGCCAGTCAATGAGCAGTTCTTC
v_gene: TRBV5-1; abundance: few; d_gene: TRBD1; j_gene: TRBJ1-5; CDR3aa: CASSLGGTGGQPQHF; CDR3nt: TGCGCCAGCAGCTTGGGGGGGACAGGGGGCCAGCCCCAGCATTTT
v_gene: TRBV27; abundance: .; d_gene: TRBD1; j_gene: TRBJ2-7; CDR3aa: CASRQRPGTGSHEQYF; CDR3nt: TGTGCCAGCAGGCAGCGCCCCGGGACAGGGTCCCACGAGCAGTACTTC
v_gene: TRBV4-1; abundance: .; d_gene: .; j_gene: TRBJ1-1; CDR3aa: CASSQPPGASDTEAFF; CDR3nt: TGCGCCAGCAGCCAACCCCCCGGCGCGTCGGACACTGAAGCTTTCTTT
v_gene: TRBV6-6; abundance: few; d_gene: TRBD2; j_gene: TRBJ2-1; CDR3aa: CASSYSIAGGNEQFF; CDR3nt: TGTGCCAGCAGTTACTCAATAGCGGGAGGCAATGAGCAGTTCTTC
v_gene: TRBV2; abundance: once; d_gene: .; j_gene: TRBJ1-5; CDR3aa: CASSPGLSGQPQHF; CDR3nt: TGTGCCAGCAGTCCGGGACTCTCTGGGCAGCCCCAGCATTTT
v_gene: TRBV18; abundance: .; d_gene: .; j_gene: TRBJ2-1; CDR3aa: CASSPPLGSLLDEQFF; CDR3nt: TGTGCCAGCTCACCCCCCTTGGGCTCCCTTCTCGATGAGCAGTTCTTC
v_gene: TRBV6-5; abundance: .; d_gene: .; j_gene: TRBJ1-1; CDR3aa: CASSYSEPVNTEAFF; CDR3nt: TGTGCCAGCAGTTACTCGGAACCAGTGAACACTGAAGCTTTCTTT
v_gene: TRBV5-5; abundance: .; d_gene: .; j_gene: TRBJ2-1; CDR3aa: CASSRPSGNEQFF; CDR3nt: TGTGCCAGCAGTCGTCCGAGTGGAAATGAGCAGTTCTTC
v_gene: TRBV5-4; abundance: .; d_gene: TRBD2; j_gene: TRBJ2-7; CDR3aa: CASSPSGRFTYEQYF; CDR3nt: TGTGCCAGCAGCCCAAGCGGGAGATTTACCTACGAGCAGTACTTC
v_gene: TRBV25-1; abundance: .; d_gene: .; j_gene: TRBJ1-5; CDR3aa: CASSEFEGTPQHF; CDR3nt: TGTGCCAGCAGTGAATTTGAGGGGACGCCCCAGCATTTT